The 4 T cell receptor beta chains listed next were all sequenced from one sample in a study of blood T cell repertoires in COVID-19. Some clones are missing from TCRdb's copy, which holds only in-frame ones; the method was immunoSEQ multiplex PCR. The sample gives under 150,000 clones, under 80% of which show up once; 13% is in the top ten. Sequenced: peripheral blood. The receptor set was obtained from a man older than 75 with acute or convalescent COVID-19.

CDR3 coding DNA: TGTGCCAGCAGCTTAGTTAGCGGGTTGGGGGATGAGCAGTTCTTC. Amino acid sequence: CASSLVSGLGDEQFF. This sequence joins TRBV7-2 and TRBJ2-1; TRBD2 matches 7 bases. With V trimmed by 1 base and J by 8 bases, 8 bases remained unmatched. The CDR3 is made up of 15 amino acids. Germline values: CDR1 SGHTA, CDR2 FQGNSA.

The rearrangement links TRBV9 to TRBJ1-2; no clear D. The CDR3 is 15 residues long. With 0 bases removed from V and 0 bases from J, the gap between germline ends came to 9 bases. The germline V gene has CDR1 SGDLS and CDR2 YYNGEE. The chain's CDR3 is CASSVGQLANYGYTF. The CDR3 region has the DNA TGTGCCAGCAGCGTAGGTCAGCTAGCTAACTATGGCTACACCTTC.

The V call is TRBV4-3, the J call TRBJ2-3, with 10 bases identical to TRBD2. Looked up from germline, CDR1 is LGHNA and CDR2 is YSLEER. The CDR3 consists of 16 residues. The junction had 8 bases not matched to a gene; V was cut back by 3 bases and J by 5 bases. CDR3 in DNA: TGCGCCAGCAGCCAGTCCTCTAGCGGGGGAAGAGATACGCAGTATTTT. Residues: CASSQSSSGGRDTQYF.

This clone was detected once. The rearrangement uses TRBV5-1 and TRBJ1-1; 8 positions match TRBD1. J gave up 11 bases and V 0 bases, and 6 bases lay outside the gene matches. Germline CDR1 is SGHRS and CDR2 is YFSETQ. CDR3 length equals 13 residues. The DNA for the CDR3 is TGCGCCAGCAGCTTGGGGCAGGGGGCTTCGGCTTTCTTT. This translates into CASSLGQGASAFF.